This is a list of T cell receptor beta chains from one sample in a study of T cell responses to AZD1222 COVID-19 vaccine. Here immunoSEQ multiplex PCR was the method, and the copy in TCRdb shows in-frame clones only, minus some. This sample carries roughly 55,000 clones, roughly 90% of them seen once, and the ten largest clones take less than 2%. Source: peripheral blood, taken on day 0 of AZD1222 vaccination. Every receptor here comes from an adult in good health. CDR3s include the opening cysteine and the closing phenylalanine or tryptophan. A D gene is named only where the DNA matches it firmly. Clone size is shown for a subset of rows, as once, few, many or a class of expanded clone.

>NA|once|TRBJ2-1|TRBV7-3
CASITILGNEQFF
TGTGCCAGCATCACCATCCTGGGCAATGAGCAGTTCTTC
>NA|once|TRBJ2-2|TRBV3-1/TRBV3-2
CASSQDHTGQYGELFF
TGTGCCAGCAGCCAGGACCATACTGGACAGTACGGGGAGCTGTTTTTT
>TRBD2|NA|TRBJ2-1|TRBV27
CASSSPQTSGSFNEQFF
TGTGCCAGCAGTTCCCCACAGACTAGCGGGTCTTTCAATGAGCAGTTCTTC
>NA|NA|TRBJ1-2|TRBV29-1
CSISVTELSNYGYTF
TGCAGCATATCCGTAACAGAGCTCTCTAACTATGGCTACACCTTC
>NA|NA|TRBJ1-6|TRBV27
CASSFTRGASGVSPLHF
TGTGCCAGCAGTTTTACGCGGGGGGCGTCGGGGGTGTCACCCCTCCACTTT
>TRBD1|NA|TRBJ1-5|TRBV19
CASRPGTGEGNQPQHF
TGTGCCAGTAGACCAGGGACAGGGGAGGGCAATCAGCCCCAGCATTTT
>TRBD2|NA|TRBJ2-1|TRBV6-5
CASSGLAGGYNEQFF
TGTGCCAGCAGCGGACTAGCGGGAGGGTACAATGAGCAGTTCTTC
>TRBD1|NA|TRBJ1-4|TRBV5-5
CASSRRGLQDEKLFF
TGTGCCAGCAGCCGCAGGGGGCTTCAGGATGAAAAACTGTTTTTT
>NA|few|TRBJ2-1|TRBV3-1/TRBV3-2
CASSQGLGTNSYNEQFF
TGTGCCAGCAGCCAGGGTCTCGGGACAAACTCCTACAATGAGCAGTTCTTC
>TRBD1|NA|TRBJ1-5|TRBV19
CASSITGQGYQPQHF
TGTGCCAGTAGTATAACGGGACAGGGGTATCAGCCCCAGCATTTT
>NA|NA|TRBJ1-2|TRBV14
CASSQSGPTNYGYTF
TGTGCCAGCAGCCAATCCGGGCCAACGAACTATGGCTACACCTTC
>TRBD1|NA|TRBJ2-7|TRBV18
CASSPPGQGGTEQYF
TGTGCCAGCTCACCACCGGGACAGGGAGGCACCGAGCAGTACTTC
>TRBD1|NA|TRBJ1-1|TRBV9
CASSVGDSLNTEAFF
TGTGCCAGCAGCGTGGGGGACAGCTTGAACACTGAAGCTTTCTTT
>TRBD1|NA|TRBJ1-1|TRBV18
CASSPQVVTGGTEAFF
TGTGCCAGCTCACCACAGGTGGTCACAGGGGGAACTGAAGCTTTCTTT
>NA|NA|TRBJ1-5|TRBV28
CASSLGGGNNQPQHF
TGTGCCAGCAGTTTAGGGGGGGGAAACAATCAGCCCCAGCATTTT
>TRBD1|NA|TRBJ2-7|TRBV11-2
CASRFGTGAPSSYEQYF
TGTGCCAGCAGATTCGGGACAGGGGCCCCGAGCTCCTACGAGCAGTACTTC
>TRBD2|NA|TRBJ2-3|TRBV9
CASSTTSGSTDTQYF
TGTGCCAGCAGTACCACTAGCGGGAGCACAGATACGCAGTATTTT
>NA|NA|TRBJ2-6|TRBV29-1
CSVDDSAGANVLTF
TGCAGCGTTGACGACAGTGCTGGGGCTAACGTCCTGACTTTC